A selection of T cell receptor beta chains follows, all from one sample in a study of blood T cells in healthy people across ages. TCRdb itself ran the 5' RACE reads through MiXCR, one entry per CDR3 protein. This table holds approximately 810,000 distinct CDR3 sequences, roughly 35% found once. The sample comprised blood. Receptors originate from a young man in good health. Each CDR3 is given with its conserved first and last residue. D genes are given only for firm matches. Expanded clones get a size class; other rows say once, few or many, or leave the size out.

j_gene,abundance,d_gene,v_gene,CDR3nt,CDR3aa
TRBJ2-1,NA,NA,TRBV19,TGTGCCAGTAGTCTTCGGGGTTACTACAATGAGCAGTTCTTC,CASSLRGYYNEQFF
TRBJ2-1,many,TRBD2,TRBV20-1,TGCAGTGCTCGGGGGACTAGCGGCCGAGTCAATGAGCAGTTCTTC,CSARGTSGRVNEQFF
TRBJ1-2,NA,NA,TRBV7-2,TGTGCCAGCAGCGAAGGGGCGGTGGACTATGGCTACATCTTC,CASSEGAVDYGYIF
TRBJ1-5,few,TRBD1,TRBV27,TGTGCCAGCAGGGTAGGGACAGGTCAAAATCAGCCCCAGCATTTT,CASRVGTGQNQPQHF
TRBJ1-2,few,NA,TRBV2,TGTGCCAGGACTAATGGACAGTCGGACTATGGCTACACCTTC,CARTNGQSDYGYTF
TRBJ1-2,NA,TRBD1,TRBV4-2,TGTGCCAGCAGCCCCAACAAGGGACAGGTCCATGGCTACACCTTC,CASSPNKGQVHGYTF
TRBJ2-5,NA,NA,TRBV5-1,TGCGCCAGCAGCCCCCGCACGGGGACACCGACCTCCTCCGAGACCCAGTACTTC,CASSPRTGTPTSSETQYF
TRBJ1-1,few,NA,TRBV5-6,TGTGCCAGCAGCTCCACCGGGGCCGCGAACACTGAAGCTTTCTTT,CASSSTGAANTEAFF
TRBJ2-7,NA,TRBD2,TRBV29-1,TGCAGCGGTGCTTCTGGACTAGCGGGAGGTAGAGAGCAGTACTTC,CSGASGLAGGREQYF
TRBJ1-4,NA,NA,TRBV10-3,TGTGCCATCAGTGAGTCTCTGGGTTCTAATGAAAAACTGTTTTTT,CAISESLGSNEKLFF
TRBJ1-1,few,TRBD1,TRBV5-1,TGCGCCAGCAGCCCAAGGACAGGAGTGGGTACTGAAGCTTTCTTT,CASSPRTGVGTEAFF
TRBJ1-4,few,TRBD1,TRBV7-8,TGTGCCAGCAGCATACAACAGGGGACTAATGAAAAACTGTTTTTT,CASSIQQGTNEKLFF
TRBJ1-2,many,NA,TRBV10-3,TGTGCCATCAGTGGAGCTGGAGGTAACTATGGCTACACCTTC,CAISGAGGNYGYTF
TRBJ2-3,NA,NA,TRBV7-2,TGTGCCAGCAGCCCACGCTCGGAGGCGCAAGCAGATACGCAGTATTTT,CASSPRSEAQADTQYF
TRBJ1-2,few,TRBD1,TRBV5-6,TGTGCCAGCAGCCCGGGTAGTAACAGGGGGCTTTATGGCTACACCTTC,CASSPGSNRGLYGYTF
TRBJ1-5,few,TRBD1,TRBV6-6,TGTGCCAGCAGTTCGGGACAGGTTCAGCATCAGCCCCAGCATTTT,CASSSGQVQHQPQHF
TRBJ1-4,few,NA,TRBV5-1,TGCGCCAGCAGCTTGGAGGCTCCAAATGAAAAACTGTTTTTT,CASSLEAPNEKLFF
TRBJ2-3,few,TRBD2,TRBV5-5,TGTGCCAGCAGCTTAATAGGTACTAGCGGGGGGAGCACAGATACGCAGTATTTT,CASSLIGTSGGSTDTQYF
TRBJ1-6,NA,NA,TRBV7-2,TGTGCCAGCAGCGGGGGAATTTATTCACCCCTCCACTTT,CASSGGIYSPLHF
TRBJ2-3,NA,NA,TRBV7-9,TGTGCCAGCAGCCCTGAACGGACTACAGATACGCAGTATTTT,CASSPERTTDTQYF